This TCR beta chain appears in the sequencing data of a study of T cell repertoires and HLA-DP antigens. Looking at the study overall: Donor ages ranged from 18-to-29 to 60-to-69; two men, one woman. Average DNA input: roughly 0.2 ug for CD137+CD4+ sorts, 900 to 1,500 ng pre-culture. Study outcomes and limitations: Naive and memory CD4+ cells were analysed together, not apart.

As for this clone: No antigen is known for it.

Primers targeted 54 TRBV and 13 TRBJ segments. TCRdb's table, derived via immunoSEQ multiplex PCR, lists solely in-frame clones and lacks some. Of roughly 120,000 clones in the sample, 85% to 95% are singletons; the top ten hold over 0.25%. The TCR originated in a young woman in good health and CMV-seronegative. The sample taken for sequencing was CD4+ T cells from PBMCs.

The CDR3 DNA follows: TGTGCCAGCTGGCGGGAAAAGAACACTGAAGCTTTCTTT. It yields the protein CASWREKNTEAFF. The chain is built from TRBV28 and TRBJ1-1; D remains unclear. V was clipped by 8 bases and J by 1 base, with 11 bases between them. Germline V gene lookup returns CDR1 MDHEN and CDR2 SYDVKM. This CDR3 comprises 13 residues.